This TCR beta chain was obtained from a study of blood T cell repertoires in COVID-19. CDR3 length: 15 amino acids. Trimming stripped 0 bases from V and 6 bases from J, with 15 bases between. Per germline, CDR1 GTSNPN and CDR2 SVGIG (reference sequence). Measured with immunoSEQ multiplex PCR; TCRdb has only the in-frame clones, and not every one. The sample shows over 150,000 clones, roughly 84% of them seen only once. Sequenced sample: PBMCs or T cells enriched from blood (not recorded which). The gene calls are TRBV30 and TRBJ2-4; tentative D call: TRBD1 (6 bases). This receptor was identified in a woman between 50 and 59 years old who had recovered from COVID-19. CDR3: CAWSVLKGDPNIQYF. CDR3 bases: TGTGCCTGGAGTGTACTTAAGGGGGATCCAAACATTCAGTACTTC.